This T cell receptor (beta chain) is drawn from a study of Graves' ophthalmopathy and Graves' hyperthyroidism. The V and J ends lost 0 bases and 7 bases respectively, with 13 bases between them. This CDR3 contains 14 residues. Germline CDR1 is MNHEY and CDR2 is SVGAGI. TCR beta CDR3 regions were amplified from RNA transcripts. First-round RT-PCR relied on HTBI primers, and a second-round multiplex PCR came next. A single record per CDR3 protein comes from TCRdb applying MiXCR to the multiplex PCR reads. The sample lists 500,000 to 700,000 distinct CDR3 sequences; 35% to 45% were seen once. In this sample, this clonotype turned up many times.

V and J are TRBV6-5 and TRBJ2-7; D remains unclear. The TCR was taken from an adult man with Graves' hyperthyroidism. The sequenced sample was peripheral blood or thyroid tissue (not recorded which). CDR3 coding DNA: TGTGCCAGCAGTTACTCAGGGCCGAGTAGGGAGCAGTACTTC. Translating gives CASSYSGPSREQYF.